This T cell receptor (beta chain) originates from a study of blood T cell repertoires in COVID-19. About the study: Italy, Spain and the United States were the sources of the convalescent and acute COVID-19 samples. Sample material is recorded as cDNA or gDNA derived from T cells, B-cell-depleted T cells, or PBMCs.

The CDR3 is made up of 14 amino acids. V shed 5 bases and J shed 0 bases, with 8 bases lying between them. Looked up from germline, CDR1 is SEHNR and CDR2 is FQNEAQ (reference sequence). Original analysis: Nucleated cell number was recorded as an estimate derived from reference gene primer amplification. Sequenced by immunoSEQ multiplex PCR; TCRdb stores in-frame clones only, minus some. Clonal size and the V and J genes are those of that table, whereas D and trimming came from the DNA. The table has 80,000 to 95,000 clones, roughly nine tenths seen once. Sequencing was done on a sample of peripheral blood. The chain uses TRBV7-9 and TRBJ1-3; D gene unclear. The receptor comes from a human donor with active COVID-19. The donor label of this sample is uncertain. DNA for the CDR3: TGTGCCAGCAGCGCCCTGAGCTCTGGAAACACCATATATTTT. Its protein is CASSALSSGNTIYF. The whole variable domain, remainder taken from reference TRBV7-9 and TRBJ1-3, is DTGVSQNPRHKITKRGQNVTFRCDPISEHNRLYWYRQTLGQGPEFLTYFQNEAQLEKSRLLSDRFSAERPKGSFSTLEIQRTEQGDSAMYLCASSALSSGNTIYFGEGSWLTVV.